The sequence of this TCR beta chain was determined in a study of blood T cell repertoires in COVID-19. Study details: T cells, B-cell-depleted T cells, or PBMCs provided the cDNA or gDNA that served as material.

As processed by the authors: Amplifying reference gene primers gave estimates of nucleated cell counts. Profiling relied on immunoSEQ multiplex PCR, and the TCRdb table lists in-frame clones only, not all of them. V and J calls and clone size are as listed in that table; D and trimming were resolved from the DNA. The sample lists some 380,000 clones, nearly 90% occurring once. The study recruited people aged 18 to 89 years across some 23 US areas. This CDR3 is 12 amino acids long. The V and J ends lost 2 bases and 7 bases respectively, with 8 bases between them. The germline V gene has CDR1 SGHDT and CDR2 YYEEEE.

The rearrangement joins TRBV5-6 to TRBJ2-3, with a possible D match to TRBD1 (5 bases). This clonotype was obtained from a middle-aged woman with acute COVID-19. The sample was PBMCs or T cells enriched from blood (not recorded which). CDR3 in DNA: TGTGCCAGCAGCTTTAACAGGAATACGCAGTATTTT. This encodes CASSFNRNTQYF.